Shown below are 20 T cell receptor beta chains from a single sample sequenced in a study of response to subunit inactivated influenza vaccine. TCRdb re-derived calls from the RT-PCR reads in MiXCR, one entry per CDR3 protein. The data show 600,000 to 850,000 distinct CDR3 sequences, less than 15% seen once. The sample consisted of PBMCs from blood, taken 14 days before vaccination. These receptors were obtained from a man aged 50-60 years who received an inactivated influenza vaccine.

The J gene is TRBJ2-7, the V gene TRBV3-1, with D possibly being TRBD1 or TRBD2 (5 bases each). Per germline, CDR1 LGHDT and CDR2 YNNKEL (reference sequence). Trimming stripped 0 bases from V and 0 bases from J, with 6 bases between. The CDR3 runs to 14 residues. The CDR3 reads CASSQEGDSYEQYF. CDR3 bases: TGTGCCAGCAGCCAAGAGGGGGACTCCTACGAGCAGTACTTC.

This clonotype was recorded many times. The J gene is TRBJ2-3, the V gene TRBV27; 8 bases fit TRBD2. The CDR3 has 15 amino acids. Germline CDR1 MNHEY, CDR2 SMNVEV (reference sequence). V shed 5 bases, J shed 3 bases, and the junction held 7 bases outside the gene matches. The CDR3 sequence is CASSPLGGRTDTQYF. The CDR3 DNA reads TGTGCCAGCAGTCCCCTCGGCGGGAGGACAGATACGCAGTATTTT.

This clonotype has a count of ten or more. The V gene is TRBV11-2, the J gene TRBJ1-1, with D unresolved. Germline lookup yields CDR1 SGHAT and CDR2 FQNNGV. The CDR3 runs to 14 residues. CDR3 protein: CAISSGPFVTEAFF. The CDR3 DNA sequence: TGTGCTATCAGCTCCGGACCGTTTGTGACTGAAGCTTTCTTT. Using reference TRBV11-2 and TRBJ1-1 for the parts outside the CDR3, the full variable domain is EAGVAQSPRYKIIEKRQSVAFWCNPISGHATLYWYQQILGQGPKLLIQFQNNGVVDDSQLPKDRFSAERLKGVDSTLKIQPAKLEDSAVYLCAISSGPFVTEAFFGQGTRLTVV.

This sequence joins TRBV5-1 and TRBJ2-3, with D possibly being TRBD1 or TRBD2 (5 bases each). Germline values: CDR1 SGHRS, CDR2 YFSETQ. The CDR3 spans 15 residues. V lost 0 bases and J 10 bases, leaving 18 bases between the germline ends. The CDR3 loop is CASSLGDGPRRSQYF. CDR3 bases: TGCGCCAGCAGCTTGGGGGACGGTCCCCGAAGGTCGCAGTATTTT.

The chain links TRBV27 to TRBJ2-7; tentatively, D is TRBD1 or TRBD2 (5 bases each). Trimming shortened V by 0 bases and J by 2 bases, and 14 bases separated the two germline ends. This CDR3 is 16 amino acids long. Germline V CDR1 and CDR2: MNHEY, SMNVEV (reference sequence). The DNA of the CDR3 is TGTGCCAGCAGTTTATCGGTAGGGACGGGTACCTACGAGCAGTACTTC. It is translated as CASSLSVGTGTYEQYF.

In this sample, this clonotype turned up a few times. J is TRBJ1-4 and V is TRBV4-1; D ambiguous. Looked up from germline, CDR1 is MGHRA and CDR2 is YSYEKL. V lost 4 bases and J 3 bases, leaving 12 bases between the germline ends. The CDR3 is 15 amino acids. The CDR3 protein is CASSPSPGPNEKLFF. In DNA, the CDR3 is TGCGCCAGCAGCCCCTCTCCCGGGCCTAATGAAAAACTGTTTTTT.

This chain connects TRBV12-3 or TRBV12-4 to TRBJ2-3; 11 bases map to TRBD2. The V gene end was trimmed by 4 bases and the J gene end by 10 bases; junction bases not matched to a gene: 7. There are 14 residues in the CDR3. In nucleotides, the CDR3 is TGTGCCAGCAGTTCTACTAGCGGGGGTTCACCGCAGTATTTT. The encoded protein is CASSSTSGGSPQYF.

The chain uses TRBV20-1 and TRBJ1-5; 8 bases agree with TRBD1. The germline CDR1 and CDR2 sequences are DFQATT and SNEGSKA (reference sequence). Trimming removed 3 bases from V and 0 bases from J; junction bases left unmatched: 7. CDR3 length: 16 amino acids. The CDR3 coding sequence is TGCAGTGCTAGCACAGGGGGTTCCAATAGCAATCAGCCCCAGCATTTT. Protein sequence: CSASTGGSNSNQPQHF.

This clonotype was seen more than once but under ten times. The genes are TRBV11-1 and TRBJ2-2, with 7 bases lining up with TRBD1. CDR3 size: 15 residues. Germline CDR1 is SGHAT and CDR2 is FQDESV (reference sequence). With 3 bases clipped from V and 3 bases from J, the junction kept 4 bases outside the gene matches. CDR3 sequence (DNA): TGTGCCAGCAGCTTCAGGGGGACGTACACCGGGGAGCTGTTTTTT. As protein: CASSFRGTYTGELFF.

This chain links TRBV23-1 with TRBJ2-7; 7 bases line up with TRBD1. TRBV23-1 is reported as an ORF; its role is uncertain. This CDR3 is built from 14 residues. The ends lost 3 bases at V and 3 bases at J; junction bases unmatched: 5. The CDR3 DNA reads TGCGCCAGCAGTCAGGCTCCAGGGGGCTACGAGCAGTACTTC. This encodes CASSQAPGGYEQYF.

This clonotype was found many times. The genes are TRBV12-3 or TRBV12-4 and TRBJ2-5; maybe TRBD1 (6 bases). CDR3 length: 14 amino acids. V shed 5 bases and J shed 1 base, with 11 bases lying between them. The CDR3 is CASSLGTIQETQYF. The DNA of the CDR3 is TGTGCCAGCAGTCTCGGGACAATCCAAGAGACCCAGTACTTC.

The chain employs TRBV15 and TRBJ2-7; no reliable D call. V lost 0 bases and J 2 bases, leaving 8 bases between the germline ends. This CDR3 has 14 amino acids. Germline V gene lookup returns CDR1 LNHNV and CDR2 YYDKDF (reference sequence). CDR3 region: CATSRDGNTYEQYF. In DNA, the CDR3 is TGTGCCACCAGCAGAGATGGGAACACCTACGAGCAGTACTTC.

This clonotype was found a few times. The J gene is TRBJ2-5, the V gene TRBV29-1, with 12 bases identical to TRBD2. Germline lookup yields CDR1 SQVTM and CDR2 ANQGSEA. The junction had 1 base not matched to a gene; V was cut back by 2 bases and J by 3 bases. This CDR3 is 14 amino acids long. The CDR3 DNA reads as TGCAGCGTTGAACGACTAGCGGGAGAAGAGACCCAGTACTTC. Encoded protein: CSVERLAGEETQYF.

The sample holds many counts of this clonotype. The chain joins TRBV4-2 to TRBJ2-3, with 8 bases lining up with TRBD2. Germline CDR1 is LGHNA and CDR2 is YNFKEQ. The V gene end was trimmed by 0 bases and the J gene end by 1 base; junction bases not matched to a gene: 3. The CDR3 is 16 amino acids. CDR3 coding DNA: TGTGCCAGCAGCCAAGACCGGGGGGGAGGCACAGATACGCAGTATTTT. Translating it yields CASSQDRGGGTDTQYF.

This clonotype was counted only a few times. V and J are TRBV14 and TRBJ2-3, with D possibly TRBD2 on 5 matching bases. Germline loops: CDR1 SGHDN, CDR2 FVKESK. V shed 4 bases and J shed 0 bases, with 17 bases lying between them. The length of the CDR3 is 17 residues. CDR3 nucleotide sequence: TGTGCCAGCAGCCCAGAACATAACCGACTAAGCACAGATACGCAGTATTTT. Translation gives CASSPEHNRLSTDTQYF.

This clonotype was seen repeatedly, ten times or more. The V and J genes are TRBV10-3 and TRBJ2-3; no definite D call. Deletions cut 5 bases from V and 5 bases from J, with 11 bases between. The CDR3 loop spans 13 amino acids. Germline V gene data show CDR1 as ENHRY and CDR2 as SYGVKD. CDR3 sequence: CAISPENQDTQYF. CDR3 coding DNA: TGTGCCATCAGTCCCGAAAACCAAGATACGCAGTATTTT.

The CDR3 reads CSAPPDLGTGELFF. CDR3 DNA sequence: TGCAGTGCCCCCCCGGACTTGGGTACCGGGGAGCTGTTTTTT. The chain recombines TRBV20-1 with TRBJ2-2, with D tentatively TRBD2 (5 bases). The CDR3 runs 14 residues. Trimming pared 6 bases from V and 5 bases from J, leaving 16 bases between. The germline V gene has CDR1 DFQATT and CDR2 SNEGSKA (reference sequence).

This clonotype was observed at least ten times. The chain has TRBV12-3 or TRBV12-4 and TRBJ2-1, with D perhaps being TRBD1 or TRBD2 (6 bases each). The CDR3 sequence is 15 residues long. The V end lost 6 bases, the J end lost 6 bases, and 18 bases lay between the germline ends. In DNA form, the CDR3 reads TGTGCCAGCAGATTTGGATGGGGGGCCACCAATGAGCAGTTCTTC. Encoded protein: CASRFGWGATNEQFF.

The genes are TRBV7-9 and TRBJ2-2; 9 nucleotides match TRBD1. The CDR3 runs 15 residues. Germline CDR1 SEHNR, CDR2 FQNEAQ (reference sequence). The junction had 7 bases not matched to a gene; V was cut back by 5 bases and J by 6 bases. The CDR3: CASSVYRGRAGELFF. CDR3 coding DNA: TGTGCCAGCAGCGTATACAGGGGGCGGGCCGGGGAGCTGTTTTTT.

CDR3 sequence (DNA): TGTGCCAGCAGCCACCGGACAGGGTTCTACGAGCAGTACTTC. This encodes CASSHRTGFYEQYF. This sequence joins TRBV14 and TRBJ2-7; TRBD1 aligns across 8 bases. J was trimmed by 3 bases and V by 3 bases; bases with no gene match: 4. The CDR3 is made up of 14 amino acids. Germline CDR1 is SGHDN and CDR2 is FVKESK.